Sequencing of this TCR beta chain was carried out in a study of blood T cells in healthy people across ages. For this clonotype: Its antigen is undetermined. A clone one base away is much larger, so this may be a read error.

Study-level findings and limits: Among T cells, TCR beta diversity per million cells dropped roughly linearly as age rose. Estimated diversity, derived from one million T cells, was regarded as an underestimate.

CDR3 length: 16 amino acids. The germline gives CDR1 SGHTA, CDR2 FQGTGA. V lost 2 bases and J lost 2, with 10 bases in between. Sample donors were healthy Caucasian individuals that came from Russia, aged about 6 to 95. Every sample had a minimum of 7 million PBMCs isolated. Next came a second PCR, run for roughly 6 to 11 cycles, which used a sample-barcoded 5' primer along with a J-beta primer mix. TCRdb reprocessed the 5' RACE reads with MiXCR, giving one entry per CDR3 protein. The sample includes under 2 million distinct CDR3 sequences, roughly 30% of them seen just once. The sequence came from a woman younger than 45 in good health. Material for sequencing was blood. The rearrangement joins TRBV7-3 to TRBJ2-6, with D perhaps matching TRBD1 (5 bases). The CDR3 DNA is TGTGCCAGCAGCTTATTCAGGGATCCTGGGGCCAACGTCCTGACTTTC. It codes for CASSLFRDPGANVLTF.